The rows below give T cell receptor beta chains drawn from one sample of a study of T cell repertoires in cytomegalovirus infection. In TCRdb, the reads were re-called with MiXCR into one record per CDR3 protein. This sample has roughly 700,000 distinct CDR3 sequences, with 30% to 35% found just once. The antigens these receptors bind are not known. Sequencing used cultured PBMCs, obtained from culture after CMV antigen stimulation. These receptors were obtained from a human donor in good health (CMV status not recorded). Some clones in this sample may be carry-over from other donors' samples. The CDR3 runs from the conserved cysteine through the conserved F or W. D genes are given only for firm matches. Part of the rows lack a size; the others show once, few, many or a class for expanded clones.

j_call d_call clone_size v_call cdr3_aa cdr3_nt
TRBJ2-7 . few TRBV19 CASSTGTASYEQYF TGTGCCAGTAGTACCGGGACCGCGTCCTACGAGCAGTACTTC
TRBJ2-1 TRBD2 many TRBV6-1 CASTPLAGRNEQFF TGTGCCAGCACCCCCCTAGCGGGGCGCAATGAGCAGTTCTTC
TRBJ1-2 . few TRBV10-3 CAISESSNYGYTF TGTGCCATCAGTGAGTCGTCTAACTATGGCTACACCTTC
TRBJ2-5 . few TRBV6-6 CASSAGLQQETQYF TGTGCCAGCAGTGCCGGGCTTCAACAAGAGACCCAGTACTTC
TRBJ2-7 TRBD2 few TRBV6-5 CASSPGTSGRLKQYF TGTGCCAGCAGTCCGGGGACTAGCGGGAGGTTAAAGCAGTACTTC
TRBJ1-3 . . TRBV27 CASSEGPARNTIYF TGTGCCAGCAGTGAAGGACCCGCGAGAAACACCATATATTTT
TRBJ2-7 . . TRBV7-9 CASSLARGVRYEQYF TGTGCCAGCAGCTTAGCAAGAGGGGTCAGATACGAGCAGTACTTC
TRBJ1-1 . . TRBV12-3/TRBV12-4 CASSFLLNTEAFF TGTGCCAGCAGTTTTCTCCTGAACACTGAAGCTTTCTTT
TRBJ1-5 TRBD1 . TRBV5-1 CASSLGTGQLNQPQHF TGCGCCAGCAGCTTGGGGACGGGACAGCTAAATCAGCCCCAGCATTTT
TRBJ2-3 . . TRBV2 CASGRQSTDTQYF TGTGCCAGCGGGAGACAGAGCACAGATACGCAGTATTTT
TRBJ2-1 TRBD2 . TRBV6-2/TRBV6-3 CASSPTMASGFRDEQFF TGTGCCAGCAGTCCAACGATGGCTAGCGGGTTCAGGGATGAGCAGTTCTTC
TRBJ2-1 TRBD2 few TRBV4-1 CASSPSHGSAGGPHNEQFF TGCGCCAGCAGCCCCTCTCATGGTTCAGCGGGAGGGCCTCACAATGAGCAGTTCTTC
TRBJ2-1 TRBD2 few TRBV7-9 CASSLIGTSGYNEQFF TGTGCCAGCAGCTTAATCGGGACTAGCGGTTACAATGAGCAGTTCTTC
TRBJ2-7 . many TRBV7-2 CASSFGGGGYEQYF TGTGCCAGCAGCTTTGGGGGTGGTGGCTACGAGCAGTACTTC
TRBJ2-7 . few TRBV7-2 CASSINGGPYEQYF TGTGCCAGCAGCATTAACGGGGGGCCCTACGAGCAGTACTTC
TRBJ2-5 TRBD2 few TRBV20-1 CSARDLRGGKETQYF TGCAGTGCTAGAGATCTGCGGGGGGGAAAAGAGACCCAGTACTTC
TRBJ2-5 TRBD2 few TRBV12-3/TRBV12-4 CASSPSGRAQETQYF TGTGCCAGCAGTCCGAGCGGGAGGGCGCAAGAGACCCAGTACTTC
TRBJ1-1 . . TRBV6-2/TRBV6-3 CASSYFVVSENTEAFF TGTGCCAGCAGTTACTTTGTCGTTTCGGAGAACACTGAAGCTTTCTTT
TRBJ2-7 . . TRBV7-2 CASSLGFSGAEQYF TGTGCCAGCAGCTTGGGGTTTTCAGGGGCCGAGCAGTACTTC
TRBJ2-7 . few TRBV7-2 CASSLRRATYEQYF TGTGCCAGCAGCTTACGGCGAGCGACCTACGAGCAGTACTTC
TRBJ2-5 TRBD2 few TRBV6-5 CASNQRGAYQETQYF TGTGCCAGCAACCAGCGGGGGGCCTACCAAGAGACCCAGTACTTC
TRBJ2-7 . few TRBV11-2 CASSFLGGTTSYEQYF TGTGCCAGCAGCTTTCTTGGGGGAACTACCTCCTACGAGCAGTACTTC
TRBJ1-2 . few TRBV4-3 CASSQTALDVYGYTF TGCGCCAGCAGCCAAACAGCGTTGGATGTCTATGGCTACACCTTC
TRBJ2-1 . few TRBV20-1 CSARKQVGEQFF TGCAGTGCTAGGAAGCAAGTCGGTGAGCAGTTCTTC
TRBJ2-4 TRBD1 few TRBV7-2 CASSPRQGAENIQYF TGTGCCAGCAGCCCGAGACAGGGGGCGGAAAACATTCAGTACTTC
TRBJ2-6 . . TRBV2 CASSEASGTSSSGANVLTF TGTGCCAGCAGTGAGGCCTCCGGGACGTCTAGCTCTGGGGCCAACGTCCTGACTTTC
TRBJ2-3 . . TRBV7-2 CASSPSGTYTDTQYF TGTGCCAGCAGCCCATCCGGGACTTACACAGATACGCAGTATTTT
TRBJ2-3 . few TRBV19 CASSSRTHPVLDTQYF TGTGCCAGTAGTTCCAGGACTCATCCAGTCCTAGATACGCAGTATTTT
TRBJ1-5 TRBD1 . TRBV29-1 CSVGTGGNQPQHF TGCAGCGTTGGGACAGGCGGCAATCAGCCCCAGCATTTT
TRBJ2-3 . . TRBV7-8 CASSYELSTDTQYF TGTGCCAGCAGCTATGAGCTGAGCACAGATACGCAGTATTTT
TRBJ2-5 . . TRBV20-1 CSARPGAGETQYF TGCAGTGCTAGACCAGGGGCTGGGGAGACCCAGTACTTC
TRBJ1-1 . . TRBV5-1 CASSYLESFMFSEAFF TGCGCCAGCAGCTACCTCGAGAGTTTCATGTTTAGTGAAGCTTTCTTT
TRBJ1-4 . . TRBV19 CASKGDLGRSATNEKLFF TGTGCCAGTAAGGGAGACTTGGGCAGGTCTGCAACTAATGAAAAACTGTTTTTT
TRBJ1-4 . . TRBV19 CASTTPGVKLFF TGTGCCAGTACCACCCCCGGGGTAAAACTGTTTTTT
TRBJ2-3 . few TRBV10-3 CAIGATAGTSTDTQYF TGTGCCATCGGTGCCACCGCGGGGACTAGCACAGATACGCAGTATTTT
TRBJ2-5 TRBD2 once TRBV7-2 CASSETSGGAGFETQYF TGTGCCAGCAGCGAGACTAGCGGGGGGGCCGGATTTGAGACCCAGTACTTC
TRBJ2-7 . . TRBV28 CARGPPSGAFKQYF TGTGCCAGAGGACCACCCTCCGGGGCCTTTAAGCAGTACTTC
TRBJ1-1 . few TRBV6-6 CASSYFGGGEAFF TGTGCCAGCAGTTATTTCGGGGGGGGTGAAGCTTTCTTT
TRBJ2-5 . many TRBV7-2 CASSLVGYQETQYF TGTGCCAGCAGCTTAGTCGGGTACCAAGAGACCCAGTACTTC
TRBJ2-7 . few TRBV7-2 CASSREPTYEQYF TGTGCCAGCAGCCGGGAACCCACCTACGAGCAGTACTTC
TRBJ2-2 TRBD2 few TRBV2 CASSEEGLVNTGELFF TGTGCCAGCAGTGAAGAGGGACTAGTTAACACCGGGGAGCTGTTTTTT
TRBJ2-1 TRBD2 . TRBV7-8 CASSLAGIAGYNEQFF TGTGCCAGCAGCTTAGCTGGGATAGCGGGTTACAATGAGCAGTTCTTC
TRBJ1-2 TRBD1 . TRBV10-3 CASSTQGAANYGYTF TGTGCCTCAAGCACGCAGGGGGCTGCTAACTATGGCTACACCTTC
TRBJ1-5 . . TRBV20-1 CSASPNPNQPQHF TGCAGTGCTAGTCCAAATCCGAATCAGCCCCAGCATTTT
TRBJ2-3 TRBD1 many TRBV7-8 CASSVDRETQYF TGTGCCAGCAGCGTGGACAGGGAAACGCAGTATTTT
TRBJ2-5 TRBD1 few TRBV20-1 CSARSRDRGETQYF TGCAGTGCTAGATCCCGGGACAGGGGAGAGACCCAGTACTTC
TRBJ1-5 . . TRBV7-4 CASSLAVTGQPQHF TGTGCCAGCAGCTTAGCGGTCACGGGTCAGCCCCAGCATTTT
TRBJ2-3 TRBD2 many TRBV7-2 CASSLLAARADTQYF TGTGCCAGCAGCCTCCTAGCGGCTAGGGCAGATACGCAGTATTTT
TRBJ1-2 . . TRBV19 CASSMEGVGYTF TGTGCCAGTAGTATGGAAGGGGTCGGCTACACCTTC
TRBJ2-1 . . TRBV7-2 CASNPGGPVDEQFF TGTGCCAGCAACCCAGGGGGGCCAGTCGATGAGCAGTTCTTC
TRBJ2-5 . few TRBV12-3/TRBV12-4 CASSSPGETQYF TGTGCCAGCAGCTCCCCGGGGGAGACCCAGTACTTC
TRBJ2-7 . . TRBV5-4 CASSLGRGAPPYEQYF TGTGCCAGCAGCTTGGGGCGCGGCGCCCCCCCCTACGAGCAGTACTTC
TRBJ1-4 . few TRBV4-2 CASSPPIIGGEKLFF TGTGCCAGCAGCCCCCCGATCATAGGGGGTGAAAAACTGTTTTTT
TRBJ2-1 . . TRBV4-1 CASSQAEGSYNEQFF TGCGCCAGCAGCCAAGCGGAGGGCTCCTACAATGAGCAGTTCTTC
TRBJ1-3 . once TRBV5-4 CASSKQDSGNTIYF TGTGCCAGCAGCAAACAGGACTCTGGAAACACCATATATTTT
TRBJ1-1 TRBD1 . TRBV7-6 CASSLGGTGFEAFF TGTGCCAGCAGCTTAGGTGGGACAGGGTTTGAAGCTTTCTTT
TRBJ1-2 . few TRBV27 CASSPIHGGLDYGYTF TGTGCCAGCAGCCCTATACACGGAGGATTAGACTATGGCTACACCTTC
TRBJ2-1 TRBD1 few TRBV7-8 CASSRQGRAYNEQFF TGTGCCAGCAGCCGACAGGGTAGGGCCTACAATGAGCAGTTCTTC
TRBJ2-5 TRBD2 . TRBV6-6 CASRSGLAGEETQYF TGTGCCAGCAGATCGGGACTAGCGGGAGAAGAGACCCAGTACTTC
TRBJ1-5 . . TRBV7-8 CASSLTLGSGQPQHF TGTGCCAGCAGCTTAACTCTGGGGTCGGGGCAGCCCCAGCATTTT